The sequence of this T cell receptor (beta chain) was determined in a study of CD8+CD57+ T cells in acquired aplastic anemia. TCR beta VDJ combinations and CDR3 sequences were profiled from genomic DNA. TCRdb recomputed calls from the reads with MiXCR, one row per CDR3 protein. In the table there are around 68,000 distinct CDR3 sequences, approximately 54% of which are singletons. V was pared by 0 bases and J by 11 bases, with 17 bases between. There are 14 residues in the CDR3. The germline V gene has CDR1 SGDLS and CDR2 YYNGEE. The sequence was collected from a human donor in good health, serving as a control. Material: sorted CD4+, CD8+, or CD8+CD57+ T cells (not recorded which) from PBMCs. This chain connects TRBV9 to TRBJ1-2; D might be TRBD1 (5 bases). As DNA, the CDR3 is TGTGCCAGCAGCGTAGGATCCACGGGGGGTGGTTACACCTTC. The encoded protein is CASSVGSTGGGYTF.